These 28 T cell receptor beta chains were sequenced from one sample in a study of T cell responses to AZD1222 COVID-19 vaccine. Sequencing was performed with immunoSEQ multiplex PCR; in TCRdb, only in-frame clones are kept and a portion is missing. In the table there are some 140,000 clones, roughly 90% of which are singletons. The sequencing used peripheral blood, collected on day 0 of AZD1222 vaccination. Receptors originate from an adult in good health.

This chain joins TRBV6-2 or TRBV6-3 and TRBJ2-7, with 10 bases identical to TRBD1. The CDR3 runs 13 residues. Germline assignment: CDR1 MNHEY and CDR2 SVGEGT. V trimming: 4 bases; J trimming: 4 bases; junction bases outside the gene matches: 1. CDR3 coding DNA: TGTGCCAGCAGTTGGACAGGGGGGTACGAGCAGTACTTC. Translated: CASSWTGGYEQYF.

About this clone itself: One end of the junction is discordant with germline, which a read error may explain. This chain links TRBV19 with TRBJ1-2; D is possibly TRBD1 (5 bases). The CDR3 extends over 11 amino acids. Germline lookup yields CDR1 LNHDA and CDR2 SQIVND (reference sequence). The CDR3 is CASSEGRQKSF. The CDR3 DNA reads TGTGCCAGTAGTGAGGGACGCCAAAAATCCTTC.

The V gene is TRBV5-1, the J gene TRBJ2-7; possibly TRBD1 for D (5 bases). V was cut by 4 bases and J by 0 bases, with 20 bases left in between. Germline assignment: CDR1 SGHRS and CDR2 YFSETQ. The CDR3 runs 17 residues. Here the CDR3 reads CASSLSPAGPSSYEQYF. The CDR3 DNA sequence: TGCGCCAGCAGCCTGTCCCCGGCAGGGCCAAGCTCCTACGAGCAGTACTTC.

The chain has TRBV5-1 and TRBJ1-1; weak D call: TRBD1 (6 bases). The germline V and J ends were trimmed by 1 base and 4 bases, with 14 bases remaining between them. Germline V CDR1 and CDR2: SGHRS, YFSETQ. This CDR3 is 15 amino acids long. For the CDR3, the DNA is TGCGCCAGCAGCTTGACCCAGGGGACTCCCACTGAAGCTTTCTTT. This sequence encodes CASSLTQGTPTEAFF.

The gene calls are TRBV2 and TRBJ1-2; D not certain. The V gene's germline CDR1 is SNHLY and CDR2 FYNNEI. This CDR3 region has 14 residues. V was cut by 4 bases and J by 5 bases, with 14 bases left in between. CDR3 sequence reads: CASSGTRSRYGYTF. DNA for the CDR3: TGTGCCAGCAGTGGTACTCGCAGTAGATATGGCTACACCTTC. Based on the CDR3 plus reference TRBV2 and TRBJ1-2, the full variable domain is EPEVTQTPSHQVTQMGQEVILRCVPISNHLYFYWYRQILGQKVEFLVSFYNNEISEKSEIFDDQFSVERPDGSNFTLKIRSTKLEDSAMYFCASSGTRSRYGYTFGSGTRLTVV.

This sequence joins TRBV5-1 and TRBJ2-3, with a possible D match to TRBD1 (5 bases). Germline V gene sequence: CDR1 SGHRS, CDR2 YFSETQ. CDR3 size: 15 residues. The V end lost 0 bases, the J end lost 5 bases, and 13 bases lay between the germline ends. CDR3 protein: CASSLVSQGEDTQYF. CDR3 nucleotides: TGCGCCAGCAGCTTGGTGTCCCAGGGCGAAGATACGCAGTATTTT.

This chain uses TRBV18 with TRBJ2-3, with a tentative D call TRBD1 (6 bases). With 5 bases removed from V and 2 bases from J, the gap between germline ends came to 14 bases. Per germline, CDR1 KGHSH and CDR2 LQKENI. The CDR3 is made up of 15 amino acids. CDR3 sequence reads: CASSTGPGDTDTQYF. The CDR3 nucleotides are TGTGCCAGCTCAACGGGGCCAGGGGACACAGATACGCAGTATTTT. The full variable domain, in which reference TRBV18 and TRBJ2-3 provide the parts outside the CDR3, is NAGVMQNPRHLVRRRGQEARLRCSPMKGHSHVYWYRQLPEEGLKFMVYLQKENIIDESGMPKERFSAEFPKEGPSILRIQQVVRGDSAAYFCASSTGPGDTDTQYFGPGTRLTVL.

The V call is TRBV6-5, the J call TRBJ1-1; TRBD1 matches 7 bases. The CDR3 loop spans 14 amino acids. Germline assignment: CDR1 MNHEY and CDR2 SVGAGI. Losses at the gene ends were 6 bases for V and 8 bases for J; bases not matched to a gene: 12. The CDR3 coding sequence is TGTGCCAGCAGCTCGAAACGAACACAGGGGGAAGCTTTCTTT. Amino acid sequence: CASSSKRTQGEAFF.

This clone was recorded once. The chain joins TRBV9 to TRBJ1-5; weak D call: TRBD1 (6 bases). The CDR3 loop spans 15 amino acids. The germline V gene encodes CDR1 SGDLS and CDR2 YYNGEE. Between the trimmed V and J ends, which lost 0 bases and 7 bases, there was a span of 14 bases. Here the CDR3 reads CASSVGTAGGQPQHF. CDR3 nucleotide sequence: TGTGCCAGCAGCGTAGGGACAGCCGGTGGGCAGCCCCAGCATTTT. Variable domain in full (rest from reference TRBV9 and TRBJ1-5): DSGVTQTPKHLITATGQRVTLRCSPRSGDLSVYWYQQSLDQGLQFLIQYYNGEERAKGNILERFSAQQFPDLHSELNLSSLELGDSALYFCASSVGTAGGQPQHFGDGTRLSIL.

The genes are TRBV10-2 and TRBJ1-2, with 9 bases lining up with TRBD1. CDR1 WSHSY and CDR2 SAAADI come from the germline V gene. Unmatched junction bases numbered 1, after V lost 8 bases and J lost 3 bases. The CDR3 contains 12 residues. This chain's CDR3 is CASRTGDYGYTF. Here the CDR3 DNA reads TGCGCCAGCCGGACAGGGGACTATGGCTACACCTTC.

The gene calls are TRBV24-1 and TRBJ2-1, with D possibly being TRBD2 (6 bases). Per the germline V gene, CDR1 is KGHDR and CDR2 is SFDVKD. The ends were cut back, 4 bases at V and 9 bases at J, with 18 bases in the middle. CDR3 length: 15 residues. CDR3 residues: CATSDPNPGLSEQFF. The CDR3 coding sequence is TGTGCCACCAGTGACCCAAACCCGGGACTGAGTGAGCAGTTCTTC.

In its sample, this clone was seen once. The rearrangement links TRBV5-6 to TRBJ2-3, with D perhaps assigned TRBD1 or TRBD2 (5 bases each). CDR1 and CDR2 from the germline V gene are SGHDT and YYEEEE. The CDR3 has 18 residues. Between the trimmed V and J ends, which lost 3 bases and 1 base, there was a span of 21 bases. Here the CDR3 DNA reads TGTGCCAGCAGCTCACCCGGACACCAACTGGGGGGCACAGATACGCAGTATTTT. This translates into CASSSPGHQLGGTDTQYF.

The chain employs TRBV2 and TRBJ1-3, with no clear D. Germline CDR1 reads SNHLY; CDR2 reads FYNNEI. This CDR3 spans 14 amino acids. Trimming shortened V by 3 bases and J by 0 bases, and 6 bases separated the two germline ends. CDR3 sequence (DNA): TGTGCCAGCAGTGACGAGCACTCTGGAAACACCATATATTTT. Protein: CASSDEHSGNTIYF.

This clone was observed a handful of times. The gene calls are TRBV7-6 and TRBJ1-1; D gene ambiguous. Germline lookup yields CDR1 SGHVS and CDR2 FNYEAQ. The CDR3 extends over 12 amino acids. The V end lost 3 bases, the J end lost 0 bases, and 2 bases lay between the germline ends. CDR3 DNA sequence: TGTGCCAGCAGCTTTATGAACACTGAAGCTTTCTTT. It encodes CASSFMNTEAFF. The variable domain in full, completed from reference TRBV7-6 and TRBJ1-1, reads GAGVSQSPRYKVTKRGQDVALRCDPISGHVSLYWYRQALGQGPEFLTYFNYEAQQDKSGLPNDRFSAERPEGSISTLTIQRTEQRDSAMYRCASSFMNTEAFFGQGTRLTVV.

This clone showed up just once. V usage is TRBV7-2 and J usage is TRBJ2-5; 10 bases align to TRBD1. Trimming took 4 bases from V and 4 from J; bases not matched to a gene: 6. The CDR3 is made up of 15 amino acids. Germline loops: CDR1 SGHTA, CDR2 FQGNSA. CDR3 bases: TGTGCCAGCAGCTCCGACAGGGGGCTTGTAGAGACCCAGTACTTC. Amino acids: CASSSDRGLVETQYF.

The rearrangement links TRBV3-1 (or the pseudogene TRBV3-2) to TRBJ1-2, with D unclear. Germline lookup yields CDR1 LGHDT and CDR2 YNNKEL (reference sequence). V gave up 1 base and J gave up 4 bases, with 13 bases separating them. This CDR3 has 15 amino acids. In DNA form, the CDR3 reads TGTGCCAGCAGCCAAGGTACCATAGGTTTCTATGGCTACACCTTC. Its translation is CASSQGTIGFYGYTF.

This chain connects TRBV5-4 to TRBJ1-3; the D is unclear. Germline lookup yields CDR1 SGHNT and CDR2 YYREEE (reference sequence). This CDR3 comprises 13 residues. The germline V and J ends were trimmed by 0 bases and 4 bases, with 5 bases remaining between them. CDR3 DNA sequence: TGTGCCAGCAGCTTGGAAGGGGGAAACACCATATATTTT. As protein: CASSLEGGNTIYF. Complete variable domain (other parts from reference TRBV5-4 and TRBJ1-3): ETGVTQSPTHLIKTRGQQVTLRCSSQSGHNTVSWYQQALGQGPQFIFQYYREEENGRGNFPPRFSGLQFPNYSSELNVNALELDDSALYLCASSLEGGNTIYFGEGSWLTVV.

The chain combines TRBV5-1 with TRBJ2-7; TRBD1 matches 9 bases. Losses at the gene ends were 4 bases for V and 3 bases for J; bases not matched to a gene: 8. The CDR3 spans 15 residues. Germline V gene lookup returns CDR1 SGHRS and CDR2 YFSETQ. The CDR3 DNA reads TGCGCCAGCAGCCCCCAGGGACAGGGAGGCTACGAGCAGTACTTC. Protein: CASSPQGQGGYEQYF.

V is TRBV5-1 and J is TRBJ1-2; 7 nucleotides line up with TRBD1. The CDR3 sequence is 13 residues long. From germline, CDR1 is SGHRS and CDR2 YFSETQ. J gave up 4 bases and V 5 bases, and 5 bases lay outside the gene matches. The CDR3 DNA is TGCGCCAGCAGACAGGGGAGTGCCTATGGCTACACCTTC. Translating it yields CASRQGSAYGYTF.

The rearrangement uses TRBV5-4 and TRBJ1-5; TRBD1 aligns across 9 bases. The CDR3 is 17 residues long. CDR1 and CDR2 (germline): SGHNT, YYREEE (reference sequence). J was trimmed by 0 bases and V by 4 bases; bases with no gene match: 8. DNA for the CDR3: TGTGCCAGCAGCAGAACCACAGGGGGCGATAGCAATCAGCCCCAGCATTTT. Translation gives CASSRTTGGDSNQPQHF.

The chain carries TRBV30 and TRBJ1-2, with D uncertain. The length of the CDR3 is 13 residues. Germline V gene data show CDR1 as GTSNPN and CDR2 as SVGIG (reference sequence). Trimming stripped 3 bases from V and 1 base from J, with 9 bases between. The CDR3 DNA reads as TGTGCCTGGAGGGGAGACGGTAACTATGGCTACACCTTC. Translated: CAWRGDGNYGYTF.

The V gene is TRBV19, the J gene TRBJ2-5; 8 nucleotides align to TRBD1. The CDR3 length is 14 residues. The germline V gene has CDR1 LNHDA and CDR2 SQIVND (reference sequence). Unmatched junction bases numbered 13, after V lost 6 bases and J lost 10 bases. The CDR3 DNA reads TGTGCCAGTAGGCGACAGGGGCTGGAGGGTCTCCAGTACTTC. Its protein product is CASRRQGLEGLQYF.

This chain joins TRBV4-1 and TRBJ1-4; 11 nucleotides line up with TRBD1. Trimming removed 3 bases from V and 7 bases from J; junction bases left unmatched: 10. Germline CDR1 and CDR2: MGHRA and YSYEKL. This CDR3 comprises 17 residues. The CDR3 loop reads CASSQYYGTGGSEKLFF. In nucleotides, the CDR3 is TGCGCCAGCAGCCAGTATTACGGGACAGGGGGTAGTGAAAAACTGTTTTTT.

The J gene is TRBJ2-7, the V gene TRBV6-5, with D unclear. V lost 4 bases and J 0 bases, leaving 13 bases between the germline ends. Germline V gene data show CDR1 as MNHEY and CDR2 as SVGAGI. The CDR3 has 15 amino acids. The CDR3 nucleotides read TGTGCCAGCAGTTCGCCCAGGCGAAACTCCTACGAGCAGTACTTC. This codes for CASSSPRRNSYEQYF.

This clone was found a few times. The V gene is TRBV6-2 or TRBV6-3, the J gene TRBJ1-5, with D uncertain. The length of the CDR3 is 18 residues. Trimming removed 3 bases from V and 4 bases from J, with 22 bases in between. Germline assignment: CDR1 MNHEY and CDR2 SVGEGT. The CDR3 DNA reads TGTGCCAGCAGTTATAATCATGGAGGTTCGGTGGCGAATCAGCCCCAGCATTTT. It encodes CASSYNHGGSVANQPQHF.

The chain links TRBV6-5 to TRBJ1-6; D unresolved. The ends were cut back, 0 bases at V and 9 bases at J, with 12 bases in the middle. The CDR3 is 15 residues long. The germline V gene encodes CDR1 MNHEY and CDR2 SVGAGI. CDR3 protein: CASSYSVQNGSPLHF. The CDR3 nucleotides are TGTGCCAGCAGTTACTCCGTACAGAACGGTTCACCCCTCCACTTT.

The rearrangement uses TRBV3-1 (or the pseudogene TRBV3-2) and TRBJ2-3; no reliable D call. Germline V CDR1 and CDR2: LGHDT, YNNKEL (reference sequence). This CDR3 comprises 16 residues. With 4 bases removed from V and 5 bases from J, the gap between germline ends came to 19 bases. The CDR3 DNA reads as TGTGCCAGCAGCCCCCTCGGGCTAACCCTGGGAGATACGCAGTATTTT. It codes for CASSPLGLTLGDTQYF.

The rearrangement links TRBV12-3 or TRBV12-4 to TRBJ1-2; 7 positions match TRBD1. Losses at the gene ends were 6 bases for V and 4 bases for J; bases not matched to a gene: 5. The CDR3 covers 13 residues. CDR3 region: CASRHRDSYGYTF. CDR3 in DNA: TGTGCCAGCAGACACCGGGACAGCTATGGCTACACCTTC.